The 28 T cell receptor beta chains listed next were all sequenced from one sample in a study of blood T cells in healthy people across ages. Primers used in a second PCR of roughly 7 to 12 cycles were a sample-barcoded 5' primer and a J-beta primer mix. MiXCR, run by TCRdb on the 5' RACE reads, gives a single entry per CDR3 protein. The table shows roughly 500,000 distinct CDR3 sequences, with around 24% occurring only once. A further study also used this sample, focusing on T cells of mothers and their children.

The material sequenced was blood. The receptors shown here come from a boy younger than 18 in good health.

This chain links TRBV6-2 or TRBV6-3 with TRBJ1-1; D is unclear. Germline CDR1 is MNHEY and CDR2 is SVGEGT. Trimming left V 0 bases short and J 4 bases short, with 3 bases between. CDR3 length equals 12 residues. CDR3 in amino acids: CASSYSSTEAFF. CDR3 DNA sequence: TGTGCCAGCAGTTACTCGAGCACTGAAGCTTTCTTT.

The V call is TRBV20-1, the J call TRBJ2-5; 7 bases fit TRBD2. CDR3 length: 14 residues. Germline V gene lookup returns CDR1 DFQATT and CDR2 SNEGSKA (reference sequence). With 2 bases clipped from V and 0 bases from J, the junction kept 3 bases outside the gene matches. CDR3: CSARLLAHQETQYF. DNA for the CDR3: TGCAGTGCTAGACTACTAGCGCACCAAGAGACCCAGTACTTC.

The chain's CDR3 is CASSWDSNNSPLHF. The DNA for the CDR3 is TGTGCCAGCAGCTGGGACAGCAATAATTCACCCCTCCACTTT. The gene calls are TRBV6-5 and TRBJ1-6, with 7 nucleotides matching TRBD1. The CDR3 loop spans 14 amino acids. CDR1 and CDR2 from the germline V gene are MNHEY and SVGAGI. With 6 bases clipped from V and 5 bases from J, the junction kept 4 bases outside the gene matches.

This clonotype was detected a few times. J is TRBJ1-2 and V is TRBV5-1; 7 bases fit TRBD1. CDR1 SGHRS and CDR2 YFSETQ come from the germline V gene. V lost 4 bases and J lost 10; bases outside the gene matches: 13. CDR3 length equals 14 residues. In DNA, the CDR3 is TGCGCCAGCAGCACCAGCTGGACAGGCCCTTCCTACACCTTC. This encodes CASSTSWTGPSYTF.

The CDR3, as DNA: TGTGCCAGCGCGCCGGCGGGGGGGCCCGGGGAGCTGTTTTTT. Its translation is CASAPAGGPGELFF. The V call is TRBV9, the J call TRBJ2-2, with TRBD2 matching over 9 bases. The ends lost 7 bases at V and 6 bases at J; junction bases unmatched: 7. The CDR3 totals 14 residues. CDR1 is SGDLS and CDR2 is YYNGEE in the germline V gene.

This clonotype was seen a few times. V and J are TRBV7-2 and TRBJ2-5, with a tentative D call TRBD2 (5 bases). Between the trimmed V and J ends, which lost 1 base and 5 bases, there was a span of 14 bases. Germline V lookup: CDR1 SGHTA, CDR2 FQGNSA. This CDR3 comprises 15 residues. The CDR3 reads CASSLVVGEDETQYF. The CDR3 DNA reads as TGTGCCAGCAGCTTAGTTGTGGGAGAGGACGAGACCCAGTACTTC.

This clonotype has just a few counts. V gene TRBV6-1 combines with J gene TRBJ2-7; 7 bases are a match to TRBD1. This CDR3 comprises 14 residues. Germline V lookup: CDR1 MNHNS, CDR2 SASEGT. V shed 8 bases and J 5 bases; nucleotides not matched to a gene: 12. CDR3 protein: CASDIRDSYDEQYF. The CDR3 DNA reads as TGTGCCAGCGACATCCGGGACAGTTACGACGAGCAGTACTTC.

The sample holds a few counts of this clonotype. J is TRBJ2-4 and V is TRBV7-3; TRBD2 might be the D (6 bases). This CDR3 region has 15 residues. Germline V gene sequence: CDR1 SGHTA, CDR2 FQGTGA. V was shortened by 4 bases and J by 3 bases, with 13 bases between the two germline ends. CDR3: CASSSSGGHKNIQYF. The CDR3 nucleotides read TGTGCCAGCAGCTCGTCCGGGGGTCACAAAAACATTCAGTACTTC.

Ten or more counts support this clonotype. V is TRBV27 and J is TRBJ2-7, with 7 bases identical to TRBD2. This CDR3 spans 13 amino acids. Germline CDR1 and CDR2: MNHEY and SMNVEV (reference sequence). The junction had 8 bases not matched to a gene; V was cut back by 7 bases and J by 5 bases. In nucleotides, the CDR3 is TGTGCCAGCATAATCGGGAGGTCCCACGAGCAGTACTTC. This gives the protein CASIIGRSHEQYF.

There are a few counts of this clonotype. This chain links TRBV6-1 with TRBJ2-1; D is uncertain. The CDR3 is 13 amino acids. V gave up 5 bases and J gave up 10 bases, with 15 bases separating them. Germline lookup yields CDR1 MNHNS and CDR2 SASEGT. The CDR3 DNA reads TGTGCCAGCAGTCGGAACCTTATGGGGGAGCAGTTCTTC. It encodes CASSRNLMGEQFF.

The chain is built from TRBV3-1 and TRBJ2-1, with TRBD2 matching 7 bases. V dropped 5 bases and J dropped 9; count of bases not matched to a gene: 13. The CDR3 length is 15 residues. From germline, CDR1 is LGHDT and CDR2 YNNKEL (reference sequence). The CDR3 coding sequence is TGTGCCAGCAGCGCGTGGGCTAGCGGAGGGCTTGAGCAGTTCTTC. The encoded protein is CASSAWASGGLEQFF.

The gene calls are TRBV7-8 and TRBJ2-3, with D unresolved. The germline V gene encodes CDR1 SGHVS and CDR2 FQNEAQ. The CDR3 runs to 16 residues. V was shortened by 4 bases and J by 1 base, with 15 bases between the two germline ends. DNA for the CDR3: TGTGCCAGCAGCTCTCCGGTCTCCCTAGGCACAGATACGCAGTATTTT. The encoded protein is CASSSPVSLGTDTQYF.

This clonotype was counted a few times. The chain combines TRBV7-2 with TRBJ1-1, with D possibly TRBD1 on 6 matching bases. Trimming removed 2 bases at V and 1 base at J, with 11 bases between. The CDR3 has 15 residues. Germline CDR1 SGHTA, CDR2 FQGNSA. In DNA, the CDR3 is TGTGCCAGCAGCTTACCGGGACAACCGAACACTGAAGCTTTCTTT. It yields the protein CASSLPGQPNTEAFF.

This clonotype was observed a few times. For the CDR3, the DNA is TGCGCCAGCAGCCATTTTGAAGCCATCGGGGGGTCGGTCGGCACTGGGCAGTTCTTC. Translated: CASSHFEAIGGSVGTGQFF. V and J are TRBV4-1 and TRBJ2-1; TRBD2 matches at 7 bases. The germline V gene has CDR1 MGHRA and CDR2 YSYEKL. The CDR3 totals 19 residues. The V segment lost 3 bases and the J segment 12 bases; nucleotides outside the gene matches: 26.

The table lists this clonotype with many counts. CDR3 nucleotides: TGTGCCAGTAGTCGGGGGCTACAAGAGACCCAGTACTTC. It encodes CASSRGLQETQYF. The chain links TRBV19 to TRBJ2-5, with D perhaps TRBD1 or TRBD2 (6 bases each). The CDR3 covers 13 residues. From germline, CDR1 is LNHDA and CDR2 SQIVND (reference sequence). V lost 5 bases and J lost 2, with 9 bases in between.

This clonotype has just a few counts. The J gene is TRBJ2-5, the V gene TRBV6-2 or TRBV6-3; the D is unclear. Trimming pared 2 bases from V and 6 bases from J, leaving 4 bases between. The CDR3 totals 11 residues. CDR1 and CDR2 from the germline V gene are MNHEY and SVGEGT. CDR3 amino acids: CASSYMQTQYF. The CDR3 DNA reads TGTGCCAGCAGTTACATGCAGACCCAGTACTTC.

This clonotype showed up just a few times. The chain joins TRBV20-1 to TRBJ1-1; 12 bases align to TRBD1. With 6 bases clipped from V and 5 bases from J, the junction kept 7 bases outside the gene matches. CDR1 is DFQATT and CDR2 is SNEGSKA in the germline V gene (reference sequence). The CDR3 length is 14 residues. Here the CDR3 DNA reads TGCAGTGCCGGGACAGGGGGCGCGTGGACTGAAGCTTTCTTT. It is translated as CSAGTGGAWTEAFF.

The sample holds a few counts of this clonotype. This chain uses TRBV4-3 with TRBJ2-2; the D gene is possibly TRBD2 (6 bases). The CDR3 is made up of 17 amino acids. Germline CDR1 and CDR2: LGHNA and YSLEER. The V end was cut by 2 bases, the J end by 3 bases, with 16 bases between. CDR3 DNA sequence: TGCGCCAGCAGCCAACCGACTAGTTCGCCTGACACCGGGGAGCTGTTTTTT. Residues: CASSQPTSSPDTGELFF.

This clonotype was counted between two and nine times. This rearrangement joins TRBV7-9 to TRBJ2-3; TRBD2 matches at 7 bases. This CDR3 contains 19 residues. Per the germline V gene, CDR1 is SEHNR and CDR2 is FQNEAQ (reference sequence). With 4 bases clipped from V and 4 bases from J, the junction kept 20 bases outside the gene matches. The CDR3 region is CASSSLDLSGGDGADTQYF. CDR3 nucleotide sequence: TGTGCCAGCAGCTCTCTGGACCTCTCTGGGGGGGACGGCGCAGATACGCAGTATTTT.

The gene calls are TRBV20-1 and TRBJ2-7; unclear D gene. Between the trimmed V and J ends, which lost 5 bases and 4 bases, there was a span of 24 bases. This CDR3 is built from 16 residues. The germline CDR1 and CDR2 sequences are DFQATT and SNEGSKA (reference sequence). The CDR3 sequence: CSAFEDRTVGYYEQYF. The CDR3, as DNA: TGCAGTGCTTTTGAAGATAGGACGGTGGGATATTACGAGCAGTACTTC.

The chain is built from TRBV6-2 or TRBV6-3 and TRBJ2-1, with D possibly being TRBD1 (5 bases). The germline CDR1 and CDR2 sequences are MNHEY and SVGEGT. V gave up 6 bases and J gave up 10 bases, with 22 bases separating them. This CDR3 contains 15 residues. CDR3 sequence reads: CASSAELRGRLEQFF. The CDR3 DNA is TGTGCCAGCAGCGCTGAGCTAAGGGGCCGCCTAGAGCAGTTCTTC.

This clonotype has more than one count but fewer than ten. The J gene is TRBJ2-5, the V gene TRBV5-1, with a weak D call TRBD1 (6 bases). The CDR3 is made up of 13 amino acids. Germline CDR1 reads SGHRS; CDR2 reads YFSETQ. V lost 5 bases to trimming and J lost 4 bases, with 12 bases between them. The CDR3 sequence: CASSWGLLETQYF. The CDR3 DNA follows: TGCGCCAGCAGTTGGGGGCTCTTAGAGACCCAGTACTTC.

This clonotype was detected a few times. V is TRBV2 and J is TRBJ2-5, with TRBD2 as a possible D gene (5 bases). With the DNA end fitting TRBJ2-7 better, the J assignment may be wrong. The CDR3 consists of 14 residues. Germline V gene data show CDR1 as SNHLY and CDR2 as FYNNEI. The CDR3 region is CASSGGLSTYEQYF. For the CDR3, the DNA is TGTGCCAGCAGTGGAGGGCTAAGCACCTACGAGCAGTACTTC.

This clonotype was observed a single time. The chain has TRBV20-1 and TRBJ1-5; D gene unclear. With 2 bases removed from V and 0 bases from J, the gap between germline ends came to 8 bases. The germline V gene has CDR1 DFQATT and CDR2 SNEGSKA (reference sequence). The CDR3 covers 14 residues. This CDR3 is CSARLQISNQPQHF. The CDR3 DNA sequence: TGCAGTGCTAGATTGCAAATTAGCAATCAGCCCCAGCATTTT.

The CDR3 nucleotides read TGCAGCGTCACAGGGGAGGGGGATTTTGAGACCCAGTACTTC. This translates into CSVTGEGDFETQYF. This chain uses TRBV29-1 with TRBJ2-5; the D gene could be TRBD1 or TRBD2 (7 bases each). The CDR3 contains 14 residues. Per the germline V gene, CDR1 is SQVTM and CDR2 is ANQGSEA. Trimming shortened V by 6 bases and J by 5 bases, and 19 bases separated the two germline ends.

This clonotype was counted only a few times. The J gene is TRBJ2-7, the V gene TRBV15, with TRBD2 matching over 9 bases. In germline, CDR1 is LNHNV, CDR2 YYDKDF (reference sequence). The CDR3 is 14 residues long. The ends lost 0 bases at V and 3 bases at J; junction bases unmatched: 0. CDR3 loop: CATSRETSGYEQYF. The CDR3 DNA sequence: TGTGCCACCAGCAGAGAGACTAGCGGCTACGAGCAGTACTTC.

This clonotype was seen only a few times. The rearrangement joins TRBV20-1 to TRBJ2-2; 7 nucleotides agree with TRBD2. Germline CDR1 reads DFQATT; CDR2 reads SNEGSKA (reference sequence). The V and J ends lost 1 base and 1 base, in that order; junction bases with no gene match: 12. The CDR3 totals 18 residues. The CDR3 is CSARALRMGGRNTGELFF. DNA of the CDR3: TGCAGTGCTAGAGCCCTAAGGATGGGGGGGAGGAACACCGGGGAGCTGTTTTTT.

This clonotype was seen more than once but under ten times. The CDR3 reads CASSQDANYGYTF. As DNA, the CDR3 is TGCGCCAGCAGCCAAGATGCGAACTATGGCTACACCTTC. The chain carries TRBV4-3 and TRBJ1-2; no definite D call. Trimming stripped 0 bases from V and 2 bases from J, with 4 bases between. This CDR3 region has 13 residues. Germline CDR1 reads LGHNA; CDR2 reads YSLEER.